This section outlines one TCR beta chain sequence together with its context. Its specificity is not known. Time point specified: blood from clinic visit 5 months post-surgery; TSC patient then seizure free. Sequencing was limited to surgery cases with top T cell transcript signatures in brain tissue. Patients received at least one anti-epileptic drug before surgery. Trimming cost V 6 bases and J 1 base, with 3 bases left between them. CDR1 MDHEN and CDR2 SYDVKM come from the germline V gene. CDR3 length equals 11 residues. Profiled with immunoSEQ multiplex PCR; TCRdb holds only in-frame clones, not every one. This table holds approximately 330,000 clones, approximately 93% found once. This record comes from a study of brain T cells in children with intractable seizures. General study points: Clones missing pre-surgery may reflect undersampling of that blood sample. Only CDR3 sequence similarity suggested viral specificity, without known HCMV serostatus.

This chain joins TRBV28 and TRBJ2-5; D call uncertain. The source of this sequence is a boy younger than two with tuberous sclerosis and intractable seizures. The source was peripheral blood, collected about 5 months after surgery. CDR3 in amino acids: CASRTQETQYF. The CDR3 DNA follows: TGTGCCAGCAGAACCCAAGAGACCCAGTACTTC.